A selection of T cell receptor beta chains follows, all from one sample in a study of CDR3 diversity in severe acne. TCRdb called the PCR reads again in MiXCR, with one record for every CDR3 protein. The sample includes roughly 81,000 distinct CDR3 sequences, approximately 52% of them seen just once. Sequenced material: blood. These receptors were obtained from a male donor in good health, serving as a control. CDR3s include the opening cysteine and the closing phenylalanine or tryptophan. D genes are given only for firm matches. Only part of the rows carry a size: once, few, many, or a class if the clone is expanded.

TRBV5-4	TRBJ1-2	NA	NA	CASSLGQPRVSNYGYTF	TGTGCCAGCAGCTTAGGACAGCCCCGAGTTTCTAACTATGGCTACACCTTC
TRBV6-5	TRBJ2-1	NA	NA	CATSGTLGENEQFF	TGTGCCACCTCCGGGACCTTGGGGGAAAATGAGCAGTTCTTC
TRBV7-3	TRBJ1-5	few	NA	CASSPGFSGPQPQHF	TGTGCCAGCAGCCCGGGATTTTCCGGCCCTCAGCCCCAGCATTTT
TRBV9	TRBJ2-2	many	TRBD2	CASSHSGGVAAGELFF	TGTGCCAGCAGCCACAGTGGGGGGGTGGCGGCCGGGGAGCTGTTTTTT
TRBV7-3	TRBJ1-2	once	NA	CASSANQAPYGGYTF	TGTGCCAGCAGCGCAAATCAGGCCCCCTATGGTGGCTACACCTTC
TRBV12-3/TRBV12-4	TRBJ2-5	once	NA	CASSDVGGEGQETQYF	TGTGCCAGCAGCGACGTGGGGGGAGAGGGACAAGAGACCCAGTACTTC
TRBV10-3	TRBJ2-5	NA	NA	CANNNGQYEKTQYF	TGTGCTAACAACAACGGGCAGTACGAGAAGACCCAGTACTTC
TRBV12-3/TRBV12-4	TRBJ2-5	NA	NA	CASSSAPLGRRATQYF	TGTGCCAGCAGTTCCGCCCCCCTAGGAAGAAGAGCGACCCAGTACTTC
TRBV19	TRBJ2-2	NA	NA	CASSIPGLPNTGELFF	TGTGCCAGTAGTATTCCGGGACTCCCGAACACCGGGGAGCTGTTTTTT
TRBV29-1	TRBJ2-3	NA	NA	CSVDLVLFDTPYF	TGCAGCGTTGATCTGGTATTATTCGATACGCCGTATTTT
TRBV24-1	TRBJ1-2	many	NA	CATSDLDTSGYTF	TGTGCCACCAGTGATTTAGACACATCCGGCTACACCTTC
TRBV24-1	TRBJ1-5	few	TRBD1	CATSDSRDRGKGNQPQHF	TGTGCCACCAGTGACTCCCGGGACAGGGGAAAGGGCAATCAGCCCCAGCATTTT
TRBV20-1	TRBJ1-1	medium-sized	NA	CSARDTGAFF	TGCAGTGCTAGAGATACCGGAGCTTTCTTT
TRBV3-1	TRBJ2-7	many	TRBD2	CASSHTLRLAGYEQYF	TGTGCCAGCAGCCACACCCTTCGACTAGCGGGCTACGAGCAGTACTTC
TRBV7-6	TRBJ1-4	medium-sized	NA	CASSLHPGNEKLFF	TGTGCCAGCAGCTTACACCCCGGTAATGAAAAACTGTTTTTT
TRBV24-1	TRBJ2-5	NA	NA	CATSDTNSQETQYF	TGTGCCACCAGTGACACAAACTCCCAAGAGACCCAGTACTTC
TRBV19	TRBJ2-1	medium-sized	TRBD1	CASATTGTGMYEQFF	TGTGCCAGTGCTACTACCGGGACAGGGATGTATGAGCAGTTCTTC
TRBV12-3/TRBV12-4	TRBJ2-6	NA	TRBD1	CASRQTGGSGANVLTF	TGTGCCAGCAGACAAACAGGGGGCTCTGGGGCCAACGTCCTGACTTTC
TRBV6-4	TRBJ1-1	many	TRBD1	CASRPGQENTEAFF	TGTGCCAGCAGACCGGGACAGGAGAACACTGAAGCTTTCTTT
TRBV3-1	TRBJ2-7	many	TRBD1	CASSPRTGLYEQYF	TGTGCCAGCAGCCCCCGGACAGGGCTCTACGAGCAGTACTTC
TRBV2	TRBJ1-5	few	NA	CASSPVASDQPQHF	TGTGCCAGCAGTCCGGTGGCCTCGGACCAGCCCCAGCATTTT
TRBV12-3/TRBV12-4	TRBJ1-4	many	TRBD1	CASRDRGEKLFF	TGTGCCAGCAGGGACAGGGGAGAAAAACTGTTTTTT
TRBV10-3	TRBJ2-7	NA	TRBD1	CAISGRQGAESEQYF	TGTGCCATCAGTGGTCGACAGGGGGCGGAAAGCGAGCAGTACTTC
TRBV9	TRBJ2-3	NA	NA	CASSVGVSGIGADTQYF	TGTGCCAGCAGCGTAGGGGTTAGCGGCATAGGGGCAGATACGCAGTATTTT
TRBV7-8	TRBJ1-3	NA	TRBD1	CASSLGSGTGEGNTIYF	TGTGCCAGCAGCTTAGGGTCCGGGACAGGGGAGGGAAACACCATATATTTT
TRBV20-1	TRBJ2-7	NA	TRBD1	CSARDSGTAVRGQYF	TGCAGTGCTAGAGATTCAGGGACAGCAGTACGAGGGCAGTACTTC